These T cell receptor beta chains were read from a single sample in a study of T-cell memory formation after mild COVID-19. From the 5' RACE reads, TCRdb called clonotypes with MiXCR, one entry per CDR3 protein. The sample holds approximately 65,000 distinct CDR3 sequences; roughly 9.9% are singletons and the top ten take approximately 1%. The source material was PBMCs or a T cell subset sorted from them (not recorded which). Receptors originate from a man younger than 30 who had mild COVID-19 (a few samples of this study predate the infection). Cell type and time point are not known. The CDR3 runs from the conserved cysteine through the conserved F or W.

j_gene | v_gene | CDR3aa
TRBJ1-4 | TRBV7-9 | CASSQRAGRALEKLFF
TRBJ2-7 | TRBV6-6 | CASSYGPPEQYF
TRBJ2-3 | TRBV18 | CASSPEGLAPDTQYF
TRBJ1-3 | TRBV19 | CASTPGPGTSGNTIYF
TRBJ1-1 | TRBV7-9 | CASSLVGRVAFF
TRBJ2-1 | TRBV2 | CASSETSGGNEQFF
TRBJ1-2 | TRBV10-3 | CALGQGVGYTF
TRBJ2-1 | TRBV10-3 | CAIRDTGASSYNEQFF
TRBJ2-2 | TRBV5-1 | CASSRSLSGAGTGELFF
TRBJ1-5 | TRBV7-8 | CASSLSGGGRVDQPQHF
TRBJ2-3 | TRBV20-1 | CSASSGADTQYF
TRBJ2-3 | TRBV7-2 | CAGTGGQGDTQYF
TRBJ2-3 | TRBV7-3 | CASSPGGADTQYF
TRBJ2-7 | TRBV10-3 | CAISESEGGEQYF
TRBJ2-5 | TRBV20-1 | CSARDLQQETQYF
TRBJ1-2 | TRBV7-2 | CASSMEAGQGSGYTF
TRBJ2-1 | TRBV11-2 | CASSPLLLGTSRPYNEQFF
TRBJ2-3 | TRBV12-3/TRBV12-4 | CASRDRDTQYF
TRBJ2-7 | TRBV7-8 | CASRAGTGPYEQYF
TRBJ2-7 | TRBV7-3 | CASSFGDGYEQYF
TRBJ2-1 | TRBV6-4 | CASSAFGGDYNEQFF
TRBJ2-3 | TRBV5-1 | CASAIQGAGTDTQYF
TRBJ2-5 | TRBV18 | CASSPPGAGYTETQYF
TRBJ2-2 | TRBV7-6 | CASSLLVQGNGELFF
TRBJ2-7 | TRBV15 | CATSEQGYEQYF
TRBJ1-6 | TRBV7-2 | CASSDRDRGSYNSPLHF
TRBJ2-3 | TRBV4-2 | CASSQDRGDTQYF
TRBJ2-4 | TRBV12-3/TRBV12-4 | CASSFRQGRNIQYF
TRBJ1-6 | TRBV4-3 | CASSQEIGSPLHF
TRBJ2-7 | TRBV15 | CATSRVMAGRTGEQYF
TRBJ1-4 | TRBV7-2 | CASSPLGGKLFF
TRBJ2-2 | TRBV7-9 | CASSPRQVGNTGELFF
TRBJ1-3 | TRBV7-9 | CASSMAGYSGNTIYF
TRBJ2-7 | TRBV5-1 | CASSLAPWAGGSMEQYF
TRBJ1-3 | TRBV2 | CASSGEGNTIYF
TRBJ2-4 | TRBV4-3 | CASSQRGGGGENIQYF
TRBJ2-5 | TRBV12-3/TRBV12-4 | CASSSLLRGESQYF
TRBJ2-1 | TRBV24-1 | CATSDWRGASSYNEQFF
TRBJ2-2 | TRBV5-1 | CASSSHGTGGNTGELFF
TRBJ2-1 | TRBV7-8 | CASSSAPRRNNEQFF
TRBJ1-1 | TRBV6-5 | CASSSIGTEAFF
TRBJ2-3 | TRBV5-1 | CASSLDSGGNADTQYF
TRBJ1-5 | TRBV6-2/TRBV6-3 | CASSYSWGRASNQPQHF
TRBJ2-5 | TRBV7-2 | CASSFAGDETQYF
TRBJ1-1 | TRBV5-1 | CASKGWVNTEAFF
TRBJ1-4 | TRBV4-2 | CASSQDRGGNEKLFF
TRBJ2-1 | TRBV20-1 | CSAPRTSGELEFF
TRBJ1-1 | TRBV24-1 | CATSDPRTANTEAFF
TRBJ1-2 | TRBV20-1 | CSANNPRAQGYTF
TRBJ2-5 | TRBV25-1 | CASSDLGGGGAETQYF
TRBJ1-2 | TRBV7-2 | CASSLVAPSRDTVIGYTF
TRBJ2-5 | TRBV7-2 | CASSLGIGKTQYF